This T cell receptor (beta chain) was recovered during a study of spatial heterogeneity in lung cancer. Study overall: Beta-chain sequences were consistently detected more often than alpha-chain sequences. Unique TCR and UMI combinations averaged more than ten appearances each in raw reads.

Time point given: blood at routine non-recurrence follow-up after resection. Sequencing of whole RNA from tumor, nontumor lung or frozen PBMC involved no sorting. Germline CDR1 GTSNPN, CDR2 SVGIG (reference sequence). The CDR3 is made up of 18 amino acids. V was shortened by 0 bases and J by 0 bases, with 15 bases between the two germline ends. The table lists this clonotype with many counts. Its specificity is unknown. MiXCR was run by TCRdb on the 5' RACE reads, yielding one entry per CDR3 protein. This table holds under 150,000 distinct CDR3 sequences, roughly an eighth found once. Points from the study as a whole: There were more appearances of ubiquitous expanded tumor TCRs in blood at resection than at follow-up.

The sequence was collected from a male donor with early-stage non-small cell lung cancer. The chain is built from TRBV30 and TRBJ2-6; D might be TRBD2 (5 bases). Sequencing used PBMCs, obtained at follow-up. The CDR3 here is CAWSVLGGFSSGANVLTF. The CDR3 DNA follows: TGTGCCTGGAGTGTACTCGGCGGGTTCAGCTCTGGGGCCAACGTCCTGACTTTC.